One T cell receptor beta chain is described in this entry. Its antigen is not known. Stated treatment: oral pan-JAK inhibitor, 5-10 mg twice daily. Those with alopecia areata gave lesional scalp punch biopsies and peripheral blood. These data belong to a study of CD8+ T cells in alopecia areata. This CDR3 region has 13 residues. Trimming removed 5 bases at V and 5 bases at J, with 12 bases between. Germline CDR1 and CDR2: MNHEY and SMNVEV (reference sequence). Study-level findings and limits: Both scalp clonality and the expanded CD8+ clones among the top 100 showed a significant decrease with tofacitinib.

RNA extraction and reverse transcription yielded cDNA as sequencing template. The assay was immunoSEQ multiplex PCR, and TCRdb's table has in-frame clones only and misses some. Here the sample spans 200,000 to 250,000 clones, more than 30% being singletons. The sequence came from a human donor with alopecia areata. This rearrangement joins TRBV27 to TRBJ2-5, with D perhaps matching TRBD1 or TRBD2 (6 bases each). The starting material was CD4+ T cells sorted from blood, obtained between weeks 30 and 35, from a patient treated with tofacitinib. In DNA, the CDR3 is TGTGCCAGCAGTGGGGGGCTACGGGAGACCCAGTACTTC. This codes for CASSGGLRETQYF.